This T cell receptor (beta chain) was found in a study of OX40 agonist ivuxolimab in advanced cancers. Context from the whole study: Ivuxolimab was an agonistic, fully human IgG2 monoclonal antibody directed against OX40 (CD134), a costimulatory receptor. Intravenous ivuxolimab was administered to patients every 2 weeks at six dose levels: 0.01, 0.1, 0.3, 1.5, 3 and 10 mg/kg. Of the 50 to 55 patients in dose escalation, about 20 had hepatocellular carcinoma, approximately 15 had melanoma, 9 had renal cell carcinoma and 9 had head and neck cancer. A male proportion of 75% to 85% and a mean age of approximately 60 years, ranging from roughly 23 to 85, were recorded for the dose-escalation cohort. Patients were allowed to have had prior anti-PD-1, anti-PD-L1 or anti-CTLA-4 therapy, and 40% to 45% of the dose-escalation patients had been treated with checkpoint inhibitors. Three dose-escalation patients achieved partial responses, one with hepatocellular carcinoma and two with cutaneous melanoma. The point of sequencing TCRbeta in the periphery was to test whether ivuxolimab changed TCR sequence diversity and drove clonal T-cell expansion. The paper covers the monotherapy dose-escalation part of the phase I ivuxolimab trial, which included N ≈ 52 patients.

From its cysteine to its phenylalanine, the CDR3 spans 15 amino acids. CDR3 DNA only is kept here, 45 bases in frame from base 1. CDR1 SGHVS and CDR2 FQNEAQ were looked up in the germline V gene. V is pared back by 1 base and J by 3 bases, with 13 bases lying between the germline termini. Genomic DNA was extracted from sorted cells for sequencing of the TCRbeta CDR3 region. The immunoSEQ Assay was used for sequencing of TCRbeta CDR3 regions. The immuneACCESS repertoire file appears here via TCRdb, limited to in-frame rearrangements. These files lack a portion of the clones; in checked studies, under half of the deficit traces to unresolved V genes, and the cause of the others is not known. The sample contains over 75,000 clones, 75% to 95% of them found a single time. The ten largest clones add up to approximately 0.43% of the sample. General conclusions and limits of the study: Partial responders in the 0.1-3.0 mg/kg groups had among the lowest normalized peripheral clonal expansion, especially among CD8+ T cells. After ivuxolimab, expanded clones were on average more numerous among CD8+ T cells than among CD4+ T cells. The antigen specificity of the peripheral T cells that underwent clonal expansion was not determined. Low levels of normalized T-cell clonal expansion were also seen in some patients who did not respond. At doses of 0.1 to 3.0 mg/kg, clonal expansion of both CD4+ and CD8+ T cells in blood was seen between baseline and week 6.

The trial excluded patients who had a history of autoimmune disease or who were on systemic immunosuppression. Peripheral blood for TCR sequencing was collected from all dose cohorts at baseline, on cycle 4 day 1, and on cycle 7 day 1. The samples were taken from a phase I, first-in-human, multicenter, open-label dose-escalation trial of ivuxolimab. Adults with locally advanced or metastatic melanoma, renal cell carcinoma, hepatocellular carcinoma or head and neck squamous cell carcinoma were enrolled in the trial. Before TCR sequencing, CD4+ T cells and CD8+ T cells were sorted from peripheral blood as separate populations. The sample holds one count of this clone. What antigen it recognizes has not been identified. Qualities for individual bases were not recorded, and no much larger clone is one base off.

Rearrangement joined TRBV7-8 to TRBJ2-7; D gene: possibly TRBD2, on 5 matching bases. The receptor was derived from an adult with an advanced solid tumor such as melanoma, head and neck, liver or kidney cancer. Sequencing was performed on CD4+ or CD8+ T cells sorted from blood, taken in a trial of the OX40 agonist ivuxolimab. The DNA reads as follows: TGTGCCAGCAGCTTAGGGCTTGGGGAGAGCTACGAGCAGTACTTC. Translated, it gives CASSLGLGESYEQYF.